Below are 29 T cell receptor beta chains sequenced from a single sample in a study of cytomegalovirus exposure and HLA in healthy donors. Amplification used 60 Vbeta primers and 13 Jbeta primers. Clones were sequenced by immunoSEQ multiplex PCR, and TCRdb holds only the in-frame ones, with some missing. This table holds around 120,000 clones, roughly 80% found once. The sample consisted of PBMCs. The receptors derive from a man aged 50-60 years in good health and CMV-seronegative.

CDR3 sequence reads: CASSLVWGTGGELDTQYF. CDR3 in DNA: TGTGCCAGCAGCTTAGTATGGGGGACAGGGGGCGAGTTAGATACGCAGTATTTT. The rearrangement uses TRBV11-2 and TRBJ2-3, with 12 bases aligning to TRBD1. The CDR3 runs to 18 residues. V lost 1 base to trimming and J lost 5 bases; unmatched junction nucleotides: 10. Germline CDR1 SGHAT, CDR2 FQNNGV.

The count of this clone is one. This sequence joins TRBV7-2 and TRBJ2-7, with TRBD2 matching over 9 bases. From germline, CDR1 is SGHTA and CDR2 FQGNSA. With V trimmed by 4 bases and J by 2 bases, 9 bases remained unmatched. CDR3 length: 16 amino acids. CDR3 loop: CASSSTKLAGAYEQYF. The DNA of the CDR3 is TGTGCCAGCAGCTCCACGAAACTAGCGGGCGCCTACGAGCAGTACTTC. Based on the CDR3 plus reference TRBV7-2 and TRBJ2-7, the full variable domain is GAGVSQSPSNKVTEKGKDVELRCDPISGHTALYWYRQSLGQGLEFLIYFQGNSAPDKSGLPSDRFSAERTGGSVSTLTIQRTQQEDSAVYLCASSSTKLAGAYEQYFGPGTRLTVT.

Note on this clone: Other DNA sequences in the sample encode the same CDR3. V gene TRBV7-2 combines with J gene TRBJ2-3, with D unresolved. In germline, CDR1 is SGHTA, CDR2 FQGNSA. The CDR3 covers 14 residues. V lost 5 bases to trimming and J lost 1 base, with 10 bases between them. In nucleotides, the CDR3 is TGTGCCAGCAGCCCATTGAGCGGCACAGATACGCAGTATTTT. Its translation: CASSPLSGTDTQYF.

Here the CDR3 reads CATNSDQPQHF. In nucleotides, the CDR3 is TGTGCCACCAATTCGGATCAGCCCCAGCATTTT. V is TRBV28 and J is TRBJ1-5; D not resolved. V was pared by 10 bases and J by 5 bases, with 9 bases between. Germline V gives CDR1 MDHEN, CDR2 SYDVKM. The CDR3 has 11 amino acids.

This clone was detected a few times. The J gene is TRBJ1-2, the V gene TRBV6-5; TRBD1 agrees at 11 bases. V was clipped by 5 bases and J by 12 bases; unmatched bases: 11. The CDR3 consists of 14 residues. Germline V gene data show CDR1 as MNHEY and CDR2 as SVGAGI. The CDR3 DNA is TGTGCCAGCAGTCCGGACAGGGGGCCCGCTACAAACACCTTC. Protein sequence: CASSPDRGPATNTF.

This clone appeared a few times. The gene calls are TRBV27 and TRBJ1-1; D remains unclear. The length of the CDR3 is 13 residues. Trimming removed 6 bases at V and 1 base at J, with 9 bases between. From germline, CDR1 is MNHEY and CDR2 SMNVEV (reference sequence). The CDR3 reads CASRSLANTEAFF. As DNA, the CDR3 is TGTGCCAGCAGATCATTAGCGAACACTGAAGCTTTCTTT.

The chain couples TRBV28 to TRBJ2-7; D perhaps matches TRBD1 (6 bases). From germline, CDR1 is MDHEN and CDR2 SYDVKM. V lost 5 bases and J lost 3, with 17 bases in between. The CDR3 consists of 15 residues. Written as DNA, the CDR3 is TGTGCCAGCAGTGTAAACAGAGGGACACACTACGAGCAGTACTTC. This encodes CASSVNRGTHYEQYF.

The chain uses TRBV7-8 and TRBJ2-7; no clear D. The CDR3 has 14 amino acids. The germline V and J ends were trimmed by 1 base and 1 base, with 8 bases remaining between them. The V gene's germline CDR1 is SGHVS and CDR2 FQNEAQ. The CDR3 sequence is CASSLGRTSYEQYF. DNA of the CDR3: TGTGCCAGCAGCTTAGGTCGCACTTCCTACGAGCAGTACTTC.

The chain joins TRBV15 to TRBJ1-6; D possibly corresponds to TRBD1 (6 bases). The CDR3 is 14 residues long. V was clipped by 3 bases and J by 8 bases, with 11 bases between them. Germline V gives CDR1 LNHNV, CDR2 YYDKDF (reference sequence). In DNA, the CDR3 is TGTGCCACCAGCAGTTGGGGGGGCGATTCACCCCTCCACTTT. Amino acids: CATSSWGGDSPLHF.

CDR3 region: CASSPRLAGAREQFF. CDR3 nucleotides: TGTGCCAGCAGCCCTAGACTAGCGGGGGCCCGGGAGCAGTTCTTC. The chain combines TRBV7-9 with TRBJ2-1, with 12 bases that match TRBD2. This CDR3 region has 15 residues. Per germline, CDR1 SEHNR and CDR2 FQNEAQ (reference sequence). Trimming removed 5 bases from V and 10 bases from J; junction bases left unmatched: 9.

The V and J genes are TRBV25-1 and TRBJ2-3, with 14 bases fitting TRBD2. The V and J ends lost 5 bases and 7 bases, in that order; junction bases with no gene match: 14. The CDR3 has 18 residues. The germline V gene has CDR1 MGHDK and CDR2 SYGVNS. The CDR3, as DNA: TGTGCCAGCAGTCTGACGGGTTTGGGACTAGCGGGAGACAATACGCAGTATTTT. Its translation is CASSLTGLGLAGDNTQYF. The entire variable domain, with the rest obtained from reference TRBV25-1 and TRBJ2-3, is as follows: EADIYQTPRYLVIGTGKKITLECSQTMGHDKMYWYQQDPGMELHLIHYSYGVNSTEKGDLSSESTVSRIRTEHFPLTLESARPSHTSQYLCASSLTGLGLAGDNTQYFGPGTRLTVL.

The chain recombines TRBV18 with TRBJ2-7; a weak D match, TRBD1 (5 bases). Looked up from germline, CDR1 is KGHSH and CDR2 is LQKENI. This CDR3 has 15 residues. The ends were cut back, 6 bases at V and 4 bases at J, with 19 bases in the middle. In DNA form, the CDR3 reads TGTGCCAGCTCGCCCCAGGTTTGGGGCCAGTACGAGCAGTACTTC. This sequence encodes CASSPQVWGQYEQYF. The full variable domain, its missing parts supplied by reference TRBV18 and TRBJ2-7, is NAGVMQNPRHLVRRRGQEARLRCSPMKGHSHVYWYRQLPEEGLKFMVYLQKENIIDESGMPKERFSAEFPKEGPSILRIQQVVRGDSAAYFCASSPQVWGQYEQYFGPGTRLTVT.

Remarks on this clone: Germline and junction disagree at one end, which may indicate a read error. The CDR3: CASSLASTGTSLF. The CDR3 DNA reads TGTGCCAGCAGCTTAGCATCTACCGGGACTTCCCTTTTC. The J gene is TRBJ2-7, the V gene TRBV7-8, with D possibly matching TRBD2 (6 bases). There are 13 residues in the CDR3. Looked up from germline, CDR1 is SGHVS and CDR2 is FQNEAQ.

The CDR3 sequence is CASSQATSDYEQYF. In DNA, the CDR3 is TGCGCCAGCAGCCAAGCGACTAGCGACTACGAGCAGTACTTC. The rearrangement uses TRBV4-3 and TRBJ2-7; 8 bases line up with TRBD2. CDR1 is LGHNA and CDR2 is YSLEER in the germline V gene. V lost 1 base to trimming and J lost 3 bases; unmatched junction nucleotides: 2. The CDR3 is made up of 14 amino acids.

The chain recombines TRBV19 with TRBJ2-5, with D tentatively TRBD2 (6 bases). The CDR3 spans 15 residues. The ends were cut back, 5 bases at V and 3 bases at J, with 16 bases in the middle. Germline-derived CDR1 and CDR2 are LNHDA and SQIVND (reference sequence). The CDR3 here is CASSHVGGFKETQYF. DNA for the CDR3: TGTGCCAGTAGTCACGTGGGGGGTTTCAAAGAGACCCAGTACTTC.

The chain recombines TRBV4-2 with TRBJ1-4; D is ambiguous. The V gene lost 0 bases and the J gene lost 0 bases, with 8 bases spanning the gap. The CDR3 has 16 amino acids. Germline CDR1 LGHNA, CDR2 YNFKEQ. As DNA, the CDR3 is TGTGCCAGCAGCCAAGAGGGCGTTGCAACTAATGAAAAACTGTTTTTT. Translation gives CASSQEGVATNEKLFF.

The chain joins TRBV5-1 to TRBJ2-2; D gene uncertain. The CDR3 is 16 amino acids. CDR1 is SGHRS, CDR2 YFSETQ, per germline. The germline V and J ends were trimmed by 0 bases and 2 bases, with 11 bases remaining between them. The CDR3 DNA is TGCGCCAGCAGCTTGGGGCAACTATCTAACACCGGGGAGCTGTTTTTT. It codes for CASSLGQLSNTGELFF.

J is TRBJ2-7 and V is TRBV28; TRBD2 might be the D (6 bases). V was shortened by 5 bases and J by 3 bases, with 14 bases between the two germline ends. The CDR3 is made up of 14 amino acids. Germline V gene sequence: CDR1 MDHEN, CDR2 SYDVKM. CDR3 sequence: CASSGGTTRYEQYF. CDR3 nucleotide sequence: TGTGCCAGCAGTGGCGGGACGACACGCTACGAGCAGTACTTC.

The V gene is TRBV4-3, the J gene TRBJ1-3; D is unresolved. The CDR3 is 16 amino acids. Germline V gives CDR1 LGHNA, CDR2 YSLEER. Trimming removed 0 bases at V and 0 bases at J, with 9 bases between. The CDR3 region has the DNA TGCGCCAGCAGCCAAGAGTGGAGGTCCTCTGGAAACACCATATATTTT. As protein: CASSQEWRSSGNTIYF.

The chain has TRBV6-6 and TRBJ2-7; 11 bases agree with TRBD1. Germline loops: CDR1 MNHNY, CDR2 SVGAGI (reference sequence). The CDR3 is 14 residues long. The junction had 2 bases not matched to a gene; V was cut back by 2 bases and J by 5 bases. CDR3 protein: CASSYGQGANEQYF. The CDR3 nucleotides read TGTGCCAGCAGTTACGGACAGGGGGCAAACGAGCAGTACTTC.

The chain employs TRBV19 and TRBJ1-4; 7 positions match TRBD1. V dropped 9 bases and J dropped 3; count of bases not matched to a gene: 4. Looked up from germline, CDR1 is LNHDA and CDR2 is SQIVND (reference sequence). The CDR3 is made up of 13 amino acids. CDR3 bases: TGTGCCAGGAACAGGGGATCTAATGAAAAACTGTTTTTT. This codes for CARNRGSNEKLFF.

This chain links TRBV19 with TRBJ1-2; 8 bases match TRBD1. With V trimmed by 7 bases and J by 3 bases, 7 bases remained unmatched. The CDR3 totals 14 residues. From germline, CDR1 is LNHDA and CDR2 SQIVND (reference sequence). This CDR3 reads CASTSQGDHYGYTF. Written as DNA, the CDR3 is TGTGCCAGTACCTCACAGGGGGACCACTATGGCTACACCTTC.

This rearrangement joins TRBV7-2 to TRBJ2-4, with a tentative D call TRBD1 (6 bases). Germline V gene data show CDR1 as SGHTA and CDR2 as FQGNSA. The CDR3 contains 14 residues. The V end lost 5 bases, the J end lost 6 bases, and 14 bases lay between the germline ends. The CDR3 DNA follows: TGTGCCAGCAGCCGAATTACAGGGTTAAACATTCAGTACTTC. Translated: CASSRITGLNIQYF.

The chain joins TRBV10-2 to TRBJ1-2; the match to TRBD1 covers 7 bases. This CDR3 is built from 14 residues. Germline assignment: CDR1 WSHSY and CDR2 SAAADI. After removal of 5 bases from V and 2 bases from J, the junction contained 5 bases not matched to a gene. CDR3 DNA sequence: TGCGCCAGCAGTTTAGACAGGGTAAACTATGGCTACACCTTC. Amino acid sequence: CASSLDRVNYGYTF.

The chain uses TRBV14 and TRBJ2-7, with D possibly matching TRBD1 (5 bases). V was cut by 1 base and J by 0 bases, with 13 bases left in between. The V gene's germline CDR1 is SGHDN and CDR2 FVKESK. CDR3 size: 16 residues. CDR3 residues: CASSQGGAGISYEQYF. The CDR3 DNA reads TGTGCCAGCAGCCAAGGGGGCGCAGGGATCTCCTACGAGCAGTACTTC.

J is TRBJ2-5 and V is TRBV5-1, with D possibly matching TRBD1 (6 bases). Germline V gene lookup returns CDR1 SGHRS and CDR2 YFSETQ. Deletions cut 3 bases from V and 5 bases from J, with 14 bases between. This CDR3 is built from 14 residues. This chain's CDR3 is CASSSQGRGETQYF. CDR3 sequence (DNA): TGCGCCAGCAGCTCACAGGGCCGAGGGGAGACCCAGTACTTC.

This clone was observed once. V usage is TRBV7-9 and J usage is TRBJ1-1; a weak D match, TRBD1 (5 bases). CDR1 and CDR2 (germline): SEHNR, FQNEAQ (reference sequence). The ends were cut back, 8 bases at V and 5 bases at J, with 9 bases in the middle. The CDR3 sequence is 11 residues long. CDR3 sequence reads: CASDRGTEAFF. The CDR3 nucleotides are TGTGCCAGCGATCGGGGGACTGAAGCTTTCTTT.

The V call is TRBV6-5, the J call TRBJ2-7; D possibly corresponds to TRBD2 (6 bases). This CDR3 has 14 residues. V was cut by 5 bases and J by 3 bases, with 14 bases left in between. The V gene's germline CDR1 is MNHEY and CDR2 SVGAGI. The CDR3 loop is CASSTGYGSYEQYF. In DNA, the CDR3 is TGTGCCAGCAGTACAGGCTACGGGAGCTACGAGCAGTACTTC.

J is TRBJ2-7 and V is TRBV10-3; D gene uncertain. There are 16 residues in the CDR3. Germline V gene data show CDR1 as ENHRY and CDR2 as SYGVKD. V was pared by 2 bases and J by 1 base, with 15 bases between. The CDR3 reads CAISEASRYSSYEQYF. The CDR3, as DNA: TGTGCCATCAGTGAGGCGTCCCGCTACTCTTCCTACGAGCAGTACTTC.